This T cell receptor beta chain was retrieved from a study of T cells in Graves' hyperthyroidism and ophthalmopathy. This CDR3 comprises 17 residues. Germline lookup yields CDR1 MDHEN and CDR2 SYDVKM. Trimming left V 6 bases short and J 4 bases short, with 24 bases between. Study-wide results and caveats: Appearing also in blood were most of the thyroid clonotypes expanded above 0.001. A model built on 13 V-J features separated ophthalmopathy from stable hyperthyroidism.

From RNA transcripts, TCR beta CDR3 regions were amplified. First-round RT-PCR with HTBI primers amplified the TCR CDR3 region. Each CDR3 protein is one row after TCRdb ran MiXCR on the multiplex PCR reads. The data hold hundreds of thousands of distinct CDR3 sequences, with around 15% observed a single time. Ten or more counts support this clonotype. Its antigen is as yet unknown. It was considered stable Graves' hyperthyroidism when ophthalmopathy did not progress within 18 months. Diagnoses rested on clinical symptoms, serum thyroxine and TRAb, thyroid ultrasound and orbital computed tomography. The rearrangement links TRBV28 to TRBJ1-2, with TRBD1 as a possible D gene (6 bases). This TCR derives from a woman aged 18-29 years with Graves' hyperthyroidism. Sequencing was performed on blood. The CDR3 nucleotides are TGTGCCAGCAGCATCTCCCCTGGGGGGGCGCTCGGCTATGGCTACACCTTC. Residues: CASSISPGGALGYGYTF.